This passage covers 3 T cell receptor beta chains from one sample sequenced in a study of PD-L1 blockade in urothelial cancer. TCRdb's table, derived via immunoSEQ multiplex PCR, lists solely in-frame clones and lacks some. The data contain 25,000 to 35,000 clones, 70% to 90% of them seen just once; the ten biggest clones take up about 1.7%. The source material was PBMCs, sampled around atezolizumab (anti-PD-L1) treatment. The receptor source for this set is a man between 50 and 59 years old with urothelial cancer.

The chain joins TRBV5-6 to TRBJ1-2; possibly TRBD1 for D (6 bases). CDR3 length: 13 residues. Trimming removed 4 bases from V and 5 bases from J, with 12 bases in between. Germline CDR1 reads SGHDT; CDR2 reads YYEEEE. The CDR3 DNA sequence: TGTGCCAGCAGCCCAGGACAGCCATATGGCTACACCTTC. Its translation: CASSPGQPYGYTF.

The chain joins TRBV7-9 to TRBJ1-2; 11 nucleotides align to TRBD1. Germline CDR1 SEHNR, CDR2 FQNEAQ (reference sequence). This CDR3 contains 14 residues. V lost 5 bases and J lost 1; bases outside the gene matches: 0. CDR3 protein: CASSGTGGNYGYTF. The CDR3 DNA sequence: TGTGCCAGCAGCGGGACAGGGGGTAACTATGGCTACACCTTC.

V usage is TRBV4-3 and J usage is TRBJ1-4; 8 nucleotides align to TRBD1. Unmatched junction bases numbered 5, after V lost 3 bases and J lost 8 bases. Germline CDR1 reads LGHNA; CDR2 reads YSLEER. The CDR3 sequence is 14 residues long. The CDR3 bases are TGCGCCAGCAGCCAGGACAGGGATCACGAAAAACTGTTTTTT. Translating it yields CASSQDRDHEKLFF.